These 21 T cell receptor beta chains were sequenced from one sample in a study of CD8 T cells in ankylosing spondylitis. Notes on the study in general: In ankylosing spondylitis blood, a motif of about eight highly homologous TCR beta variants appeared characteristic.

These TCRs' antigens remain unknown. TCRdb reprocessed the 5' RACE reads with MiXCR, giving one entry per CDR3 protein. The data contain roughly 700,000 distinct CDR3 sequences, under 20% of them singletons. What was sequenced was blood, either unsorted or a sorted T cell fraction (not recorded which). These receptor sequences come from a male donor with ankylosing spondylitis.

Only a few counts were recorded for this clonotype. The chain joins TRBV5-1 to TRBJ2-7; D is tentatively TRBD1 or TRBD2 (6 bases each). The CDR3 totals 17 residues. The V gene lost 4 bases and the J gene lost 3 bases, with 23 bases spanning the gap. CDR1 is SGHRS, CDR2 YFSETQ, per germline. The CDR3 here is CASSPGGGEGVHYEQYF. The CDR3 DNA reads TGCGCCAGCAGCCCCGGAGGGGGAGAGGGGGTTCACTACGAGCAGTACTTC.

The rearrangement uses TRBV6-2 or TRBV6-3 and TRBJ1-1; no definite D call. The germline gives CDR1 MNHEY, CDR2 SVGEGT. CDR3 length equals 13 residues. The ends were cut back, 2 bases at V and 8 bases at J, with 12 bases in the middle. In nucleotides, the CDR3 is TGTGCCAGCAGTTACGATAGATATGCCGAAGCTTTCTTT. This translates into CASSYDRYAEAFF.

In regard to this clonotype: A clone one base away is much larger, so this may be a read error. This chain joins TRBV27 and TRBJ1-2; D possibly corresponds to TRBD1 (6 bases). Trimming left V 3 bases short and J 4 bases short, with 9 bases between. Germline V gene data show CDR1 as MNHEY and CDR2 as SMNVEV (reference sequence). This CDR3 has 13 amino acids. In DNA form, the CDR3 reads TGTGCCAGCAGTTTGACAGGCAGCTATGGCTACACCTTC. Translating it yields CASSLTGSYGYTF.

This clonotype has just a few counts. The chain carries TRBV15 and TRBJ2-2; 9 positions match TRBD2. Unmatched junction bases numbered 3, after V lost 1 base and J lost 6 bases. The CDR3 spans 15 residues. Germline V gene data show CDR1 as LNHNV and CDR2 as YYDKDF (reference sequence). CDR3 in DNA: TGTGCCACCAGCAGAGTAGCGGGAGATGCCGGGGAGCTGTTTTTT. Protein product: CATSRVAGDAGELFF.

This clonotype was seen a handful of times. The V call is TRBV15, the J call TRBJ1-4, with 7 nucleotides matching TRBD1. This CDR3 region has 14 residues. The J segment lost 4 bases and the V segment lost 5 bases, leaving 4 bases of the junction unmatched. Germline V gene sequence: CDR1 LNHNV, CDR2 YYDKDF (reference sequence). CDR3 in DNA: TGTGCCACCAGCGACGACAGGGTTAATGAAAAACTGTTTTTT. It translates to CATSDDRVNEKLFF.

The chain employs TRBV4-2 and TRBJ2-3; possible D gene TRBD1, 6 bases. Germline loops: CDR1 LGHNA, CDR2 YNFKEQ. V lost 1 base and J lost 6, with 17 bases in between. The CDR3 loop spans 16 amino acids. CDR3 residues: CASSQVIGQKGDTQYF. In DNA, the CDR3 is TGTGCCAGCAGCCAAGTAATTGGACAGAAAGGGGATACGCAGTATTTT.

V gene TRBV11-1 combines with J gene TRBJ2-5, with 9 nucleotides matching TRBD1. Per the germline V gene, CDR1 is SGHAT and CDR2 is FQDESV (reference sequence). There are 14 residues in the CDR3. J lost 1 base, V lost 7 bases, and 4 bases had no gene match. CDR3 in DNA: TGTGCCAGCACGGGACAGGGCCTCCAAGAGACCCAGTACTTC. Amino acids: CASTGQGLQETQYF.

This clonotype is a singleton in its sample. Given the absence of the conserved phenylalanine or tryptophan at the CDR3 end, a read error is likely. No DNA is shown, since the ends of the CDR3 on it are uncertain; the CDR3 is the one TCRdb lists. The chain joins TRBV3-1 to TRBJ2-7; TRBD1 is the table's D call, not checked against the DNA. Germline V gives CDR1 LGHDT, CDR2 YNNKEL (reference sequence). The CDR3 has 10 amino acids, counting both end residues. This CDR3 is CASSQVSTPG.

The J gene is TRBJ2-2, the V gene TRBV24-1; 8 bases match TRBD2. The CDR3 contains 14 residues. Per the germline V gene, CDR1 is KGHDR and CDR2 is SFDVKD. Unmatched junction bases numbered 2, after V lost 8 bases and J lost 1 base. DNA of the CDR3: TGTGCCACCATGAGCGGGGGGAACACCGGGGAGCTGTTTTTT. Translating it yields CATMSGGNTGELFF.

V and J are TRBV6-2 or TRBV6-3 and TRBJ1-6; D call uncertain. CDR3 length: 18 residues. From germline, CDR1 is MNHEY and CDR2 SVGEGT. V dropped 4 bases and J dropped 0 bases, with 16 bases sitting between them. The CDR3 loop reads CASSSRGQWGSYNSPLHF. The CDR3 DNA is TGTGCCAGCAGTTCAAGAGGCCAGTGGGGCTCCTATAATTCACCCCTCCACTTT.

This clonotype was counted between two and nine times. The V gene is TRBV7-9, the J gene TRBJ2-7; 10 positions agree with TRBD1. The CDR3 is 15 amino acids. The junction had 12 bases not matched to a gene; V was cut back by 10 bases and J by 3 bases. The V gene's germline CDR1 is SEHNR and CDR2 FQNEAQ (reference sequence). CDR3 DNA: TGTGCCACCCAAGACTCGACAGGGGGCGGCTACGAGCAGTACTTC. Its translation is CATQDSTGGGYEQYF.

This clonotype was seen many times. The chain uses TRBV9 and TRBJ2-3; TRBD2 matches at 7 bases. Germline V gene lookup returns CDR1 SGDLS and CDR2 YYNGEE. Trimming at V came to 3 bases and at J to 4 bases, leaving 11 bases not matched to a gene. The CDR3 sequence is 16 residues long. The CDR3: CASSAMSLGRADTQYF. The CDR3 DNA reads TGTGCCAGCAGCGCCATGTCCCTTGGGAGGGCAGATACGCAGTATTTT. Filled out from reference TRBV9 and TRBJ2-3, the complete variable domain reads DSGVTQTPKHLITATGQRVTLRCSPRSGDLSVYWYQQSLDQGLQFLIQYYNGEERAKGNILERFSAQQFPDLHSELNLSSLELGDSALYFCASSAMSLGRADTQYFGPGTRLTVL.

The CDR3, as DNA: TGTGCCAGCAGTTCCGGGACTAGCGGGAGGTTTGAGCAGTTCTTC. Its translation: CASSSGTSGRFEQFF. The J gene is TRBJ2-1, the V gene TRBV12-3 or TRBV12-4, with 15 nucleotides matching TRBD2. The V segment lost 4 bases and the J segment 9 bases; nucleotides outside the gene matches: 4. This CDR3 is built from 15 residues.

This clonotype showed up just a few times. The CDR3 spells CASSSRTGYYGYTF. The CDR3 coding sequence is TGTGCCAGCAGTTCGAGGACAGGGTACTATGGCTACACCTTC. The chain links TRBV27 to TRBJ1-2; 8 bases agree with TRBD1. V shed 4 bases, J shed 3 bases, and the junction held 4 bases outside the gene matches. The CDR3 runs to 14 residues. Germline V lookup: CDR1 MNHEY, CDR2 SMNVEV (reference sequence).

This clonotype has more than one count but fewer than ten. In nucleotides, the CDR3 is TGCAGTGCCCCGCAGGGCTCTAACTATGGCTACACCTTC. Protein: CSAPQGSNYGYTF. V gene TRBV20-1 combines with J gene TRBJ1-2; D possibly corresponds to TRBD1 (5 bases). The germline V gene encodes CDR1 DFQATT and CDR2 SNEGSKA (reference sequence). CDR3 length: 13 amino acids. The V end lost 6 bases, the J end lost 0 bases, and 11 bases lay between the germline ends.

The chain has TRBV5-1 and TRBJ2-7; 7 bases match TRBD1. The CDR3 extends over 14 amino acids. The J segment lost 2 bases and the V segment lost 1 base, leaving 3 bases of the junction unmatched. The V gene's germline CDR1 is SGHRS and CDR2 YFSETQ. CDR3 residues: CASSLWQGAYEQYF. CDR3 DNA: TGCGCCAGCAGCTTGTGGCAGGGGGCCTACGAGCAGTACTTC. Based on the CDR3 plus reference TRBV5-1 and TRBJ2-7, the full variable domain is KAGVTQTPRYLIKTRGQQVTLSCSPISGHRSVSWYQQTPGQGLQFLFEYFSETQRNKGNFPGRFSGRQFSNSRSEMNVSTLELGDSALYLCASSLWQGAYEQYFGPGTRLTVT.

This clonotype was counted only a few times. This sequence joins TRBV4-1 and TRBJ2-1; D is possibly TRBD1 or TRBD2 (5 bases each). Trimming pared 1 base from V and 10 bases from J, leaving 17 bases between. CDR3 length: 15 amino acids. The V gene's germline CDR1 is MGHRA and CDR2 YSYEKL. The CDR3 loop is CASSQARGRGGEQFF. CDR3 nucleotides: TGCGCCAGCAGCCAAGCGAGGGGCCGCGGCGGGGAGCAGTTCTTC.

The chain links TRBV4-1 to TRBJ2-7, with D perhaps TRBD1 or TRBD2 (5 bases each). The CDR3 consists of 18 residues. The V gene lost 1 base and the J gene lost 2 bases, with 21 bases spanning the gap. Germline CDR1 reads MGHRA; CDR2 reads YSYEKL. CDR3 residues: CASSQGFPTGTQTYEQYF. In DNA form, the CDR3 reads TGCGCCAGCAGCCAAGGTTTTCCGACCGGGACGCAGACCTACGAGCAGTACTTC.

This clonotype was picked up many times. This chain joins TRBV29-1 and TRBJ2-1; D gene ambiguous. Per the germline V gene, CDR1 is SQVTM and CDR2 is ANQGSEA. CDR3 size: 13 residues. Trimming shortened V by 5 bases and J by 2 bases, and 10 bases separated the two germline ends. The CDR3 sequence: CSVQQPAYNEQFF. CDR3 coding DNA: TGCAGCGTTCAACAGCCGGCCTACAATGAGCAGTTCTTC.

The chain carries TRBV2 and TRBJ2-7; D might be TRBD2 (6 bases). The CDR3 sequence is 13 residues long. CDR1 SNHLY and CDR2 FYNNEI come from the germline V gene. V was cut by 4 bases and J by 6 bases, with 13 bases left in between. In nucleotides, the CDR3 is TGTGCCAGCAGTGTCGGGACTTCGCGCGAGCAGTACTTC. As protein: CASSVGTSREQYF. The full variable domain, in which reference TRBV2 and TRBJ2-7 provide the parts outside the CDR3, is EPEVTQTPSHQVTQMGQEVILRCVPISNHLYFYWYRQILGQKVEFLVSFYNNEISEKSEIFDDQFSVERPDGSNFTLKIRSTKLEDSAMYFCASSVGTSREQYFGPGTRLTVT.

This clonotype appeared a single time. The chain joins TRBV6-5 to TRBJ2-5; D is possibly TRBD1 or TRBD2 (7 bases each). CDR1 and CDR2 (germline): MNHEY, SVGAGI. This CDR3 is 15 amino acids long. Deletions cut 2 bases from V and 4 bases from J, with 14 bases between. The CDR3 is CASSYGRGGLETQYF. DNA of the CDR3: TGTGCCAGCAGTTACGGCAGGGGGGGATTAGAGACCCAGTACTTC.